This TCR beta chain is drawn from a study of beta chain features in type 1 diabetes. Overall study findings and caveats: Moderate but significant shortening of TCRB CDR3s was recorded in all four CD4+ subsets from Type 1 diabetes patients.

All of the isolated RNA was reverse transcribed, so expressed TCRB transcripts were sequenced. The repertoire was sequenced with immunoSEQ multiplex PCR; TCRdb's copy has only in-frame clones and lacks some. This sample has 500,000 to 800,000 clones, with 12% found just once. Remarks on this clone: Its matching antigen is unknown.

The TCR was taken from a man aged 25 to 45 with type 1 diabetes. Sequencing was performed on naive CD4+ T cells from blood.

CDR3 protein: CASSLSGPGTGGRSGANVLTF. DNA for the CDR3: TGTGCCAGCAGTTTATCTGGCCCCGGGACAGGTGGCCGCTCTGGGGCCAACGTCCTGACTTTC. The V gene is TRBV27, the J gene TRBJ2-6; 8 bases fit TRBD1. Germline CDR1 and CDR2: MNHEY and SMNVEV (reference sequence). After removal of 0 bases from V and 0 bases from J, the junction contained 13 bases not matched to a gene. The CDR3 spans 21 residues.